The present TCR beta chain was sequenced within a study of PD-1 blockade in classical Hodgkin lymphoma. Study findings and constraints: At baseline, newly diagnosed patients reportedly showed less TCR diversity than healthy donors. Compared with baseline, CD4+ but not CD8+ TCR diversity had risen significantly by C4D1. Patients who began taking nivolumab under 1 year after ASCT were left out.

The data were produced by immunoSEQ multiplex PCR, yet TCRdb's version contains in-frame clones alone and is incomplete. The sample shows fewer than 30,000 clones, roughly 80% of them seen only once. As to time point: cycle 4 day 1 (C4D1), after five to seven weeks of nivolumab. Relapse was seen in all patients after autologous stem cell transplantation, and brentuximab vedotin exposure was variable. Progressive disease, partial response or complete response was each patient's best response. Germline values: CDR1 LNHNV, CDR2 YYDKDF (reference sequence). Trimming at V came to 0 bases and at J to 4 bases, leaving 3 bases not matched to a gene. This CDR3 is built from 15 residues. Points on this clone: Antigen: not known.

The chain recombines TRBV15 with TRBJ2-3, with 8 bases matching TRBD1. Sample: peripheral blood mononuclear cells (PBMCs), taken before the fourth cycle of nivolumab. The clonotype was recovered from a human donor with classical Hodgkin lymphoma. The CDR3 coding sequence is TGTGCCACCAGCAGAGATTGGACAGGGCCAGATACGCAGTATTTT. Encoded protein: CATSRDWTGPDTQYF. Complete variable domain (other parts from reference TRBV15 and TRBJ2-3): DAMVIQNPRYQVTQFGKPVTLSCSQTLNHNVMYWYQQKSSQAPKLLFHYYDKDFNNEADTPDNFQSRRPNTSFCFLDIRSPGLGDTAMYLCATSRDWTGPDTQYFGPGTRLTVL.